The entry that follows covers one T cell receptor beta chain sequence. Its antigen remains undetermined. No much larger clone exists at a distance of one base, and base qualities are not known. The source of the sample is a study of blood T cell repertoires in COVID-19 (dated by TCRdb to the early 2020s). Looking at the study overall: Samples from collaborators originated in the United States, Italy and Spain and spanned both the acute and convalescent phases of COVID-19. The dataset comprised deeply sampled blood TCRbeta repertoires from subjects exposed to, actively infected with, or recovered from COVID-19. The repertoires were made available in a free public database intended to serve as a resource for research on the immune response to SARS-CoV-2. Nearly every sample came with metadata listing a de-identified subject ID, COVID-19 status, age in years and sex. The material from the prospective study consisted of cDNA or gDNA derived from T cells, B-cell-depleted T cells, or PBMCs. Samples came from the ongoing ImmuneRACE study (first 160 participants) plus 1,254 subjects from 6 global collaborators. HLA class I and class II types, where available, came from metadata supplied by the sample provider rather than from assay-based typing. Overall results and qualifications from the work: The quantity of clinical and demographic metadata differed by source and by participant and was supplied without curation.

Samples from volunteer blood donors who had recovered from COVID-19 were contributed by a second Seattle source. Collaborating institutions collected whole blood in K2EDTA tubes following their own protocols. For TCRbeta analysis, collaborators shipped samples in one of three forms: frozen whole blood, isolated PBMCs, or DNA extracted from either of those sample types. TCRbeta CDR3 regions were amplified from genomic DNA by means of the immunoSEQ Assay, a bias-controlled multiplex PCR. As for the original processing: The number of nucleated cells in each sample was estimated from the amplification of reference gene primers within the assay. To quantify the absolute abundance of each unique TCRbeta CDR3 rearrangement, sequence reads were collapsed and filtered. Productive Simpson clonality was computed per sample as the square root of Simpson's diversity index over productive rearrangements. The table comes from immuneACCESS by way of TCRdb, which keeps in-frame sequences with V and J called. Part of the clones is missing from these tables; in studies checked, under half for an unresolved V gene and the rest for unknown reasons. That table gives V, J and clone size, and the DNA gave D and trimming. Here the sample has some 100,000 clones; less than 90% occur a single time. The ten largest make up 6% to 9.5% of the sample.

The germline V and J ends show losses of 3 bases and 6 bases respectively, and no gene match explains 5 bases of the junction. Taken from cysteine to phenylalanine, the CDR3 has 15 residues. Of all the DNA, just the CDR3 is kept, 45 bases in frame from base 1. Reading the germline V gene gives CDR1 MNHNS and CDR2 SASEGT. The receptor's source is a man in his 70s who had recovered from COVID-19. Specimen: peripheral blood. The chain joins TRBV6-1 to TRBJ1-5, with TRBD1 matching 10 junction bases. This receptor has the CDR3 CASSEGQGRSQPQHF. The nucleotide sequence is given as TGTGCCAGCAGTGAGGGACAGGGGAGGAGTCAGCCCCAGCATTTT.